A single sample is the source of the 13 T cell receptor beta chains below, sequenced in a study of blood T cell repertoires in COVID-19. Sequencing used immunoSEQ multiplex PCR; TCRdb keeps in-frame clones, though not all of them. The profile covers around 50,000 clones, with just under 90% appearing a single time and approximately 6% taken by the ten largest. The sample comprised peripheral blood. The source is a woman aged 60 to 75 with COVID-19, enrolled during active disease.

This sequence joins TRBV30 and TRBJ2-1; 10 nucleotides align to TRBD2. Germline CDR1 GTSNPN, CDR2 SVGIG (reference sequence). V shed 3 bases and J 0 bases; nucleotides not matched to a gene: 2. This CDR3 has 15 residues. The CDR3 region has the DNA TGTGCCTGGAGCAGCGGGGGGGTCTCCTACAATGAGCAGTTCTTC. Protein sequence: CAWSSGGVSYNEQFF.

This clone was observed once. The chain recombines TRBV3-1 (or the pseudogene TRBV3-2) with TRBJ2-1; 8 bases align to TRBD2. Trimming at V came to 4 bases and at J to 10 bases, leaving 12 bases not matched to a gene. The CDR3 contains 15 residues. CDR1 LGHDT and CDR2 YNNKEL come from the germline V gene (reference sequence). Here the CDR3 DNA reads TGTGCCAGCAGCCTCCCCACAAGCGGGGGCCGAGAGCAGTTCTTC. Residues: CASSLPTSGGREQFF.

The rearrangement uses TRBV30 and TRBJ1-2, with 9 bases identical to TRBD1. The germline V gene has CDR1 GTSNPN and CDR2 SVGIG (reference sequence). The CDR3 is made up of 16 amino acids. V dropped 1 base and J dropped 4; count of bases not matched to a gene: 10. The CDR3 DNA is TGTGCCTGGAGTGGGACAGGGGCTACCACTGGCTATGGCTACACCTTC. It encodes CAWSGTGATTGYGYTF.

This sequence joins TRBV12-3 or TRBV12-4 and TRBJ2-1; tentative D call: TRBD1 (5 bases). V gave up 6 bases and J gave up 6 bases, with 12 bases separating them. The CDR3 totals 13 residues. The CDR3 loop reads CASRSSGANEQFF. The DNA of the CDR3 is TGTGCCAGCAGGTCATCTGGGGCCAATGAGCAGTTCTTC.

The chain carries TRBV10-2 and TRBJ2-2; TRBD1 matches 10 bases. Germline CDR1 WSHSY, CDR2 SAAADI. This CDR3 is 15 amino acids long. The V gene end was trimmed by 7 bases and the J gene end by 6 bases; junction bases not matched to a gene: 8. This chain's CDR3 is CASTRQGAFSGELFF. The DNA for the CDR3 is TGCGCCAGCACTCGACAGGGGGCTTTTTCCGGGGAGCTGTTTTTT.

This chain connects TRBV28 to TRBJ2-5; tentatively, D is TRBD2 (5 bases). The CDR3 contains 14 residues. Trimming cost V 1 base and J 1 base, with 7 bases left between them. Germline CDR1 is MDHEN and CDR2 is SYDVKM. CDR3 residues: CASSLSGGQETQYF. The CDR3 DNA is TGTGCCAGCAGTTTATCAGGAGGCCAAGAGACCCAGTACTTC.

The CDR3 reads CASSTGDRGTEAFF. The CDR3 DNA is TGTGCCAGTAGTACTGGGGACAGGGGAACTGAAGCTTTCTTT. V and J are TRBV19 and TRBJ1-1, with 10 nucleotides matching TRBD1. The length of the CDR3 is 14 residues. CDR1 is LNHDA and CDR2 is SQIVND in the germline V gene (reference sequence). J was trimmed by 5 bases and V by 4 bases; bases with no gene match: 4.

This clone was counted a single time. The chain employs TRBV10-2 and TRBJ1-1; tentative D call: TRBD1 (6 bases). Trimming cost V 5 bases and J 0 bases, with 10 bases left between them. Germline CDR1 and CDR2: WSHSY and SAAADI. This CDR3 spans 14 amino acids. In DNA form, the CDR3 reads TGCGCCAGCAGTCTGGGGGCGGTGAACACTGAAGCTTTCTTT. Its translation is CASSLGAVNTEAFF.

The chain carries TRBV19 and TRBJ2-7; D gene ambiguous. The CDR3 is 14 amino acids. V was pared by 1 base and J by 0 bases, with 7 bases between. Germline CDR1 is LNHDA and CDR2 is SQIVND (reference sequence). CDR3 loop: CASSIAPSSYEQYF. The CDR3 nucleotides read TGTGCCAGTAGTATAGCGCCCAGCTCCTACGAGCAGTACTTC.

The CDR3 protein is CASTERQNQPQHF. In DNA, the CDR3 is TGTGCCAGCACGGAGAGGCAAAATCAGCCCCAGCATTTT. The chain employs TRBV6-6 and TRBJ1-5; D is undetermined. Trimming took 7 bases from V and 4 from J, leaving 11 bases between them. This CDR3 is built from 13 residues. Germline V CDR1 and CDR2: MNHNY, SVGAGI (reference sequence).

This clone was seen once. The V call is TRBV19, the J call TRBJ2-7; no definite D call. CDR1 is LNHDA, CDR2 SQIVND, per germline (reference sequence). The CDR3 loop spans 13 amino acids. Deletions cut 3 bases from V and 3 bases from J, with 9 bases between. For the CDR3, the DNA is TGTGCCAGTAGTATCTCCCCCGGCTACGAGCAGTACTTC. This translates into CASSISPGYEQYF. Together with reference TRBV19 and TRBJ2-7, the CDR3 gives the full variable domain: DGGITQSPKYLFRKEGQNVTLSCEQNLNHDAMYWYRQDPGQGLRLIYYSQIVNDFQKGDIAEGYSVSREKKESFPLTVTSAQKNPTAFYLCASSISPGYEQYFGPGTRLTVT.

The chain has TRBV3-1 (or the pseudogene TRBV3-2) and TRBJ1-5; D perhaps matches TRBD1 (5 bases). Germline values: CDR1 LGHDT, CDR2 YNNKEL (reference sequence). Trimming stripped 4 bases from V and 11 bases from J, with 18 bases between. The CDR3 has 14 amino acids. The CDR3 nucleotides read TGTGCCAGCAGCCCCACAGGCCGCGGGGAGGCCCAGCATTTT. Its translation: CASSPTGRGEAQHF.

The rearrangement joins TRBV7-3 to TRBJ1-1, with unresolved D. CDR1 and CDR2 (germline): SGHTA, FQGTGA. With 4 bases removed from V and 1 base from J, the gap between germline ends came to 7 bases. The CDR3 sequence is 13 residues long. CDR3 residues: CASSSSPNTEAFF. CDR3 sequence (DNA): TGTGCCAGCAGCTCGAGCCCGAACACTGAAGCTTTCTTT.